The 22 T cell receptor beta chains given below trace back to one sample, sequenced in a study of T cells after yellow fever vaccination. TCRdb used MiXCR to reprocess the 5' RACE reads, holding one entry per CDR3 protein. The sample carries around 350,000 distinct CDR3 sequences, 9.5% to 13% recorded once. Sample: PBMCs, taken on the day of the first yellow fever vaccination. The source of these receptors is a young man who received the YFV17D yellow fever vaccine.

This clonotype was counted at least ten times. The chain has TRBV24-1 and TRBJ2-1; 7 bases align to TRBD2. CDR1 and CDR2 (germline): KGHDR, SFDVKD. The CDR3 totals 11 residues. Germline trimming cut 9 bases from V and 10 bases from J; bases unmatched to any gene: 5. The CDR3 coding sequence is TGTGCCACCGGGCTAGCGGACGAGCAGTTCTTC. Translation gives CATGLADEQFF.

This clonotype was counted a few times. V usage is TRBV2 and J usage is TRBJ1-5; 9 bases are shared with TRBD1. From germline, CDR1 is SNHLY and CDR2 FYNNEI. The V gene end was trimmed by 6 bases and the J gene end by 6 bases; junction bases not matched to a gene: 3. This CDR3 spans 13 amino acids. In DNA, the CDR3 is TGTGCCAGCAGCGGGACAGGGCTTCAGCCCCAGCATTTT. Translation: CASSGTGLQPQHF.

This clonotype was found a few times. CDR3 residues: CSARDVSGPLHF. For the CDR3, the DNA is TGCAGTGCTAGGGACGTGAGTGGTCCCCTCCACTTT. The V gene is TRBV20-1, the J gene TRBJ1-6; D uncertain. Germline V gene lookup returns CDR1 DFQATT and CDR2 SNEGSKA (reference sequence). V gave up 3 bases and J gave up 13 bases, with 13 bases separating them. The CDR3 totals 12 residues.

The chain recombines TRBV5-1 with TRBJ2-5; TRBD2 aligns across 13 bases. V dropped 5 bases and J dropped 2; count of bases not matched to a gene: 9. CDR3 size: 17 residues. Per germline, CDR1 SGHRS and CDR2 YFSETQ. The CDR3 DNA follows: TGCGCCAGCAGGAGGACTAGCGGGGGCCTAACTCAAGAGACCCAGTACTTC. Its translation: CASRRTSGGLTQETQYF. The variable domain in full, with the rest retrieved from reference TRBV5-1 and TRBJ2-5, is KAGVTQTPRYLIKTRGQQVTLSCSPISGHRSVSWYQQTPGQGLQFLFEYFSETQRNKGNFPGRFSGRQFSNSRSEMNVSTLELGDSALYLCASRRTSGGLTQETQYFGPGTRLLVL.

V and J are TRBV7-2 and TRBJ2-3, with 8 bases matching TRBD2. With 1 base clipped from V and 4 bases from J, the junction kept 7 bases outside the gene matches. The CDR3 loop spans 16 amino acids. In germline, CDR1 is SGHTA, CDR2 FQGNSA. CDR3 amino acids: CASSLEAGGGADTQYF. CDR3 in DNA: TGTGCCAGCAGCTTAGAGGCGGGGGGCGGTGCAGATACGCAGTATTTT.

The gene calls are TRBV7-7 and TRBJ2-2; possibly TRBD2 for D (6 bases). Germline loops: CDR1 SSHAT, CDR2 FNYEAQ (reference sequence). The CDR3 covers 13 residues. CDR3 in amino acids: CASGRENTGELFF. The DNA of the CDR3 is TGTGCTAGCGGACGAGAGAACACCGGGGAGCTGTTTTTT.

This clonotype has a count of ten or more. The V gene is TRBV12-3 or TRBV12-4, the J gene TRBJ1-2; no definite D call. There are 12 residues in the CDR3. Trimming removed 4 bases at V and 6 bases at J, with 9 bases between. The CDR3 protein is CASSSKGDGYTF. The CDR3 region has the DNA TGTGCCAGCAGTTCTAAGGGTGATGGCTACACCTTC.

This clonotype was counted between two and nine times. The chain links TRBV5-6 to TRBJ2-7; no clear D. CDR1 and CDR2 (germline): SGHDT, YYEEEE. This CDR3 spans 14 amino acids. The V and J ends lost 1 base and 5 bases respectively, with 13 bases between them. The DNA of the CDR3 is TGTGCCAGCAGCTTGAGTCTAAGGCGGAACGAGCAGTACTTC. This sequence encodes CASSLSLRRNEQYF.

The gene calls are TRBV6-5 and TRBJ2-4; D is uncertain. Germline lookup yields CDR1 MNHEY and CDR2 SVGAGI. The CDR3 is made up of 11 amino acids. With 0 bases removed from V and 7 bases from J, the gap between germline ends came to 1 base. The CDR3 protein is CASSYSNIQYF. Written as DNA, the CDR3 is TGTGCCAGCAGTTACTCTAACATTCAGTACTTC.

The genes are TRBV4-1 and TRBJ2-3; 13 bases agree with TRBD2. CDR1 MGHRA and CDR2 YSYEKL come from the germline V gene. The V gene end was trimmed by 4 bases and the J gene end by 6 bases; junction bases not matched to a gene: 7. The CDR3 runs to 16 residues. The CDR3: CASSPRTSGGWDTQYF. As DNA, the CDR3 is TGCGCCAGCAGCCCCCGGACTAGCGGGGGCTGGGATACGCAGTATTTT.

The genes are TRBV6-2 or TRBV6-3 and TRBJ2-7, with 12 bases identical to TRBD2. CDR1 is MNHEY and CDR2 is SVGEGT in the germline V gene. V was pared by 6 bases and J by 0 bases, with 6 bases of the junction left unmatched. This CDR3 is 16 amino acids long. CDR3 nucleotides: TGTGCCAGCAGCTACGGACTAGCGGGGTCCTCCTACGAGCAGTACTTC. Protein product: CASSYGLAGSSYEQYF.

CDR3 bases: TGTGCCAGCAGCAAAGGGGGGGAGCCACGCAATGAGCAGTTCTTC. It codes for CASSKGGEPRNEQFF. The V gene is TRBV9, the J gene TRBJ2-1; possible D gene TRBD2, 7 bases. The CDR3 is made up of 15 amino acids. CDR1 is SGDLS and CDR2 is YYNGEE in the germline V gene. The V and J ends lost 4 bases and 6 bases respectively, with 17 bases between them. Variable domain in full (rest from reference TRBV9 and TRBJ2-1): DSGVTQTPKHLITATGQRVTLRCSPRSGDLSVYWYQQSLDQGLQFLIQYYNGEERAKGNILERFSAQQFPDLHSELNLSSLELGDSALYFCASSKGGEPRNEQFFGPGTRLTVL.

This clonotype has more than one count but fewer than ten. This sequence joins TRBV7-9 and TRBJ2-3, with D possibly TRBD2 on 6 matching bases. Trimming cost V 4 bases and J 0 bases, with 17 bases left between them. The germline V gene has CDR1 SEHNR and CDR2 FQNEAQ (reference sequence). The CDR3 is made up of 17 amino acids. The CDR3 DNA reads as TGTGCCAGCAGCTCCGACCGGGGGTCGCCTAGCACAGATACGCAGTATTTT. Its translation is CASSSDRGSPSTDTQYF. Full variable domain (missing parts from reference TRBV7-9 and TRBJ2-3): DTGVSQNPRHKITKRGQNVTFRCDPISEHNRLYWYRQTLGQGPEFLTYFQNEAQLEKSRLLSDRFSAERPKGSFSTLEIQRTEQGDSAMYLCASSSDRGSPSTDTQYFGPGTRLTVL.

This sequence joins TRBV29-1 and TRBJ1-6; no definite D call. The CDR3 spans 13 residues. Trimming left V 6 bases short and J 3 bases short, with 9 bases between. Germline assignment: CDR1 SQVTM and CDR2 ANQGSEA. The CDR3 coding sequence is TGCAGCGTCGCCCGGGACTATAATTCACCCCTCCACTTT. Amino acid sequence: CSVARDYNSPLHF.

In its sample, this clonotype was seen a few times. This sequence joins TRBV27 and TRBJ2-3, with D possibly being TRBD2 (5 bases). Germline lookup yields CDR1 MNHEY and CDR2 SMNVEV (reference sequence). This CDR3 contains 17 residues. The V end lost 4 bases, the J end lost 0 bases, and 17 bases lay between the germline ends. The CDR3 loop is CASSSPRSGLSTDTQYF. As DNA, the CDR3 is TGTGCCAGCAGTTCCCCAAGGAGCGGACTTAGCACAGATACGCAGTATTTT.

This clonotype was picked up one time. One junction end does not reproduce the germline sequence, and a read error may be involved. The chain carries TRBV4-1 and TRBJ2-1, with D possibly matching TRBD2 (6 bases). Germline V gene data show CDR1 as MGHRA and CDR2 as YSYEKL. This CDR3 has 17 residues. CDR3 in amino acids: CTSSPLVGDFSYNEQFF. CDR3 sequence (DNA): TGCACCAGCAGCCCCCTGGTAGGGGACTTCTCCTACAATGAGCAGTTCTTC.

The V call is TRBV18, the J call TRBJ1-4; D may be TRBD1 (6 bases). V lost 0 bases and J 7 bases, leaving 18 bases between the germline ends. This CDR3 has 17 residues. The V gene's germline CDR1 is KGHSH and CDR2 LQKENI. The CDR3 sequence is CASSPPQGRALSEKLFF. The CDR3, as DNA: TGTGCCAGCTCACCACCACAGGGTCGGGCCTTAAGTGAAAAACTGTTTTTT.

This clonotype was observed a single time. This sequence joins TRBV20-1 and TRBJ2-2; D gene ambiguous. V was clipped by 0 bases and J by 3 bases, with 11 bases between them. Germline loops: CDR1 DFQATT, CDR2 SNEGSKA (reference sequence). This CDR3 has 15 residues. CDR3 bases: TGCAGTGCTAGAGACCACATTGAGGACACCGGGGAGCTGTTTTTT. It codes for CSARDHIEDTGELFF.

This clonotype was seen more than once but under ten times. V gene TRBV25-1 combines with J gene TRBJ1-1, with 9 bases identical to TRBD1. V lost 3 bases, J lost 4 bases, and 3 bases stayed unmatched. Germline lookup yields CDR1 MGHDK and CDR2 SYGVNS. The CDR3 runs 14 residues. The CDR3 DNA follows: TGTGCCAGCAGTGACCGGGACAGGGTCACTGAAGCTTTCTTT. It encodes CASSDRDRVTEAFF.

The genes are TRBV5-6 and TRBJ2-1, with unresolved D. V dropped 5 bases and J dropped 5 bases, with 17 bases sitting between them. CDR3 length equals 15 residues. Per the germline V gene, CDR1 is SGHDT and CDR2 is YYEEEE. The CDR3 spells CASRSFRTLNNEQFF. The CDR3 bases are TGTGCCAGCAGATCATTCCGAACCCTCAACAATGAGCAGTTCTTC. Full variable domain (missing parts from reference TRBV5-6 and TRBJ2-1): DAGVTQSPTHLIKTRGQQVTLRCSPKSGHDTVSWYQQALGQGPQFIFQYYEEEERQRGNFPDRFSGHQFPNYSSELNVNALLLGDSALYLCASRSFRTLNNEQFFGPGTRLTVL.

The CDR3 nucleotides are TGTGCCAGCAGCCCCTTTAGTAAAAATGAGCAGTTCTTC. Translation gives CASSPFSKNEQFF. V and J are TRBV7-9 and TRBJ2-1, with no clear D. The CDR3 length is 13 residues. Germline CDR1 SEHNR, CDR2 FQNEAQ (reference sequence). Trimming took off 5 bases at V and 7 bases at J, with 12 bases between the two ends.

This chain connects TRBV23-1 to TRBJ2-3, with D tentatively TRBD2 (5 bases). TRBV23-1 is annotated as an ORF whose role is uncertain. The CDR3 totals 17 residues. V gave up 0 bases and J gave up 2 bases, with 15 bases separating them. The CDR3 region has the DNA TGCGCCAGCAGTCAATCGTGGAGGCACCCGTCCACAGATACGCAGTATTTT. This sequence encodes CASSQSWRHPSTDTQYF.